This T cell receptor (beta chain) was recorded in a study of T cells after yellow fever vaccination. The study, taken as a whole, reports: Peaking on day 5 versus 15, the secondary response was faster but weaker.

This clonotype has only a few counts. As yet, its antigen is unknown. MiXCR, run by TCRdb on the 5' RACE reads, gives a single entry per CDR3 protein. The sample shows some 600,000 distinct CDR3 sequences, approximately 13% of them seen only once. V was cut by 8 bases and J by 0 bases, with 20 bases left in between. The CDR3 has 16 amino acids. In germline, CDR1 is SEHNR, CDR2 FQNEAQ (reference sequence). This sequence was found in a man aged 25-45 years who received the YFV17D yellow fever vaccine. Sequencing was performed on PBMCs, taken on the day of the yellow fever booster vaccination. J is TRBJ2-7 and V is TRBV7-9, with D unclear. The CDR3 spells CASGWVAAGTSYEQYF. The DNA for the CDR3 is TGTGCCAGCGGCTGGGTGGCAGCCGGAACCTCCTACGAGCAGTACTTC.